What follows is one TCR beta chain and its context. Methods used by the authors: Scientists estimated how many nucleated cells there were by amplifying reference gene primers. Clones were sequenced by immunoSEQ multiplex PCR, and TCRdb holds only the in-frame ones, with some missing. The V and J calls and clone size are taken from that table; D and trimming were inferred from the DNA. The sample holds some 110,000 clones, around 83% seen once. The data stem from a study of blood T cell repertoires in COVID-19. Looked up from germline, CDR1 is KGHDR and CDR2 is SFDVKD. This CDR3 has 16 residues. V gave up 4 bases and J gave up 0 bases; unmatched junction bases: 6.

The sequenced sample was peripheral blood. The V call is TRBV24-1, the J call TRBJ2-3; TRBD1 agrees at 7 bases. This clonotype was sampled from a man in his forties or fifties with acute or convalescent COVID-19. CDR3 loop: CATSDRGTASTDTQYF. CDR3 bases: TGTGCCACCAGTGACCGAGGGACAGCCAGCACAGATACGCAGTATTTT.